The 25 T cell receptor beta chains below were found in one sample sequenced in a study of blood T cells in healthy people across ages. Primers used in a second PCR of about 7 to 11 cycles were a sample-barcoded 5' primer and a J-beta primer mix. In TCRdb, the 5' RACE reads were re-called with MiXCR into one record per CDR3 protein. The data hold about 1,400,000 distinct CDR3 sequences, with roughly 64% observed a single time. Sequences were obtained from blood. The origin of the receptors is a young man in good health.

The chain has TRBV6-5 and TRBJ1-2; no clear D gene. This CDR3 is 14 amino acids long. V was clipped by 0 bases and J by 6 bases, with 11 bases between them. Germline V CDR1 and CDR2: MNHEY, SVGAGI. For the CDR3, the DNA is TGTGCCAGCAGTTACTCGGGGAGGTTGAATGGCTACACCTTC. Protein sequence: CASSYSGRLNGYTF.

This sequence joins TRBV10-3 and TRBJ1-1; D is possibly TRBD1 (6 bases). Germline CDR1 reads ENHRY; CDR2 reads SYGVKD. Between the trimmed V and J ends, which lost 0 bases and 3 bases, there was a span of 14 bases. This CDR3 comprises 16 residues. As DNA, the CDR3 is TGTGCCATCAGTGAGTCGGTGTACAGGGATGACACTGAAGCTTTCTTT. Translated: CAISESVYRDDTEAFF.

V gene TRBV6-4 combines with J gene TRBJ2-1; the match to TRBD2 covers 11 bases. CDR3 size: 15 residues. CDR1 is MRHNA and CDR2 is SNTAGT in the germline V gene. V was pared by 3 bases and J by 4 bases, with 2 bases of the junction left unmatched. The CDR3 DNA follows: TGTGCCAGCAGTGAGGGGACTAGCGGATACAATGAGCAGTTCTTC. As protein: CASSEGTSGYNEQFF.

This clonotype has just a few counts. CDR3 sequence (DNA): TGTGCCAGCAGTGCCGACAGGGTAGTTAACGAGCAGTACTTC. Translated, it gives CASSADRVVNEQYF. The chain employs TRBV28 and TRBJ2-7; 7 nucleotides agree with TRBD1. V dropped 5 bases and J dropped 5; count of bases not matched to a gene: 9. Germline assignment: CDR1 MDHEN and CDR2 SYDVKM. The CDR3 covers 14 residues. Combining the CDR3 with reference TRBV28 and TRBJ2-7 gives the whole variable domain DVKVTQSSRYLVKRTGEKVFLECVQDMDHENMFWYRQDPGLGLRLIYFSYDVKMKEKGDIPEGYSVSREKKERFSLILESASTNQTSMYLCASSADRVVNEQYFGPGTRLTVT.

Here the CDR3 reads CASKTGTGVFWDYGYTF. The DNA of the CDR3 is TGTGCCAGCAAAACAGGGACAGGGGTTTTTTGGGACTATGGCTACACCTTC. The rearrangement uses TRBV12-3 or TRBV12-4 and TRBJ1-2; 10 nucleotides align to TRBD1. The CDR3 extends over 17 amino acids. Trimming at V came to 7 bases and at J to 3 bases, leaving 14 bases not matched to a gene.

The J gene is TRBJ2-3, the V gene TRBV4-2; a possible D gene is TRBD2 (5 bases). V was pared by 2 bases and J by 3 bases, with 18 bases between. Looked up from germline, CDR1 is LGHNA and CDR2 is YNFKEQ. This CDR3 region has 17 residues. The CDR3, as DNA: TGTGCCAGCAGCCAATCGACCTTAACCCGGAGGACAGATACGCAGTATTTT. Translated, it gives CASSQSTLTRRTDTQYF.

The rearrangement joins TRBV20-1 to TRBJ2-1, with TRBD2 matching over 8 bases. The CDR3 consists of 13 residues. CDR1 DFQATT and CDR2 SNEGSKA come from the germline V gene (reference sequence). The junction had 3 bases not matched to a gene; V was cut back by 1 base and J by 7 bases. The CDR3 sequence is CSARVGTSNEQFF. CDR3 coding DNA: TGCAGTGCTAGAGTCGGGACTAGTAATGAGCAGTTCTTC.

This chain uses TRBV7-9 with TRBJ2-1; D call uncertain. In germline, CDR1 is SEHNR, CDR2 FQNEAQ (reference sequence). Trimming left V 3 bases short and J 10 bases short, with 22 bases between. The CDR3 is made up of 16 amino acids. CDR3 in DNA: TGTGCCAGCAGCTTGGGTTATGGAGAAGGAGCGAAAGAGCAGTTCTTC. Encoded protein: CASSLGYGEGAKEQFF.

CDR3 bases: TGCAGTGCGGCGAGTGGGGGACTTCCAGCCTACGAGCAGTACTTC. The encoded protein is CSAASGGLPAYEQYF. V gene TRBV20-1 combines with J gene TRBJ2-4; D is possibly TRBD2 (6 bases). The end of the DNA is better explained by TRBJ2-7, so the J call may be wrong. CDR1 is DFQATT and CDR2 is SNEGSKA in the germline V gene (reference sequence). The CDR3 covers 15 residues.

There are a few counts of this clonotype. The rearrangement links TRBV20-1 to TRBJ2-1; the match to TRBD2 covers 10 bases. Losses at the gene ends were 4 bases for V and 4 bases for J; bases not matched to a gene: 7. Germline V gene lookup returns CDR1 DFQATT and CDR2 SNEGSKA (reference sequence). The CDR3 length is 15 residues. The chain's CDR3 is CSANEDSGRYNEQFF. The DNA for the CDR3 is TGCAGTGCTAATGAGGATAGCGGGAGGTACAATGAGCAGTTCTTC.

The chain has TRBV12-5 and TRBJ2-5, with TRBD2 matching 9 bases. The CDR3 loop spans 16 amino acids. J gave up 6 bases and V 0 bases, and 8 bases lay outside the gene matches. Germline CDR1 reads LGHNT; CDR2 reads FRNRAP. CDR3 amino acids: CASGLVGSGRGKTQYF. The CDR3 DNA follows: TGTGCTAGTGGTTTGGTTGGTAGCGGGAGAGGGAAGACCCAGTACTTC.

The chain joins TRBV6-1 to TRBJ2-2, with TRBD1 matching 7 bases. CDR1 and CDR2 from the germline V gene are MNHNS and SASEGT. CDR3 length: 14 amino acids. V lost 3 bases, J lost 7 bases, and 5 bases stayed unmatched. In DNA, the CDR3 is TGTGCCAGCAGTGATGACAGGGTAGTCGGGGAGCTGTTTTTT. This translates into CASSDDRVVGELFF.

This clonotype was observed a handful of times. The chain has TRBV29-1 and TRBJ2-2; no clear D gene. Deletions cut 6 bases from V and 0 bases from J, with 11 bases between. The CDR3 is 14 amino acids. Per the germline V gene, CDR1 is SQVTM and CDR2 is ANQGSEA. CDR3 sequence reads: CSVTPGPNTGELFF. CDR3 nucleotide sequence: TGCAGCGTCACCCCGGGCCCGAACACCGGGGAGCTGTTTTTT.

The chain combines TRBV14 with TRBJ1-1; D remains unclear. Per germline, CDR1 SGHDN and CDR2 FVKESK. The CDR3 covers 14 residues. Trimming took off 6 bases at V and 3 bases at J, with 14 bases between the two ends. CDR3 residues: CASSPPALHTEAFF. CDR3 bases: TGTGCCAGCAGTCCTCCGGCGCTCCACACTGAAGCTTTCTTT.

This sequence joins TRBV20-1 and TRBJ2-1; D is possibly TRBD1 (6 bases). The CDR3 loop spans 15 amino acids. Between the trimmed V and J ends, which lost 5 bases and 8 bases, there was a span of 22 bases. The germline V gene encodes CDR1 DFQATT and CDR2 SNEGSKA (reference sequence). Here the CDR3 reads CSARQTFGYRDEQFF. The CDR3 DNA sequence: TGCAGTGCTCGACAGACATTTGGTTACAGGGATGAGCAGTTCTTC.

This clonotype was seen just once. The chain employs TRBV5-1 and TRBJ2-7, with 14 bases that match TRBD2. V shed 4 bases and J 2 bases; nucleotides not matched to a gene: 11. The germline V gene has CDR1 SGHRS and CDR2 YFSETQ. There are 18 residues in the CDR3. The chain's CDR3 is CASSPGLAGGLLAYEQYF. CDR3 in DNA: TGCGCCAGCAGCCCTGGACTAGCGGGAGGCCTACTCGCCTACGAGCAGTACTTC.

This clonotype was detected only a few times. The chain carries TRBV5-1 and TRBJ1-2; 11 bases fit TRBD1. The V gene end was trimmed by 0 bases and the J gene end by 5 bases; junction bases not matched to a gene: 6. CDR1 SGHRS and CDR2 YFSETQ come from the germline V gene. CDR3 length: 16 residues. The CDR3 nucleotides are TGCGCCAGCAGCTTGGGATGGACAGGGGGCGATTATGGCTACACCTTC. Its translation: CASSLGWTGGDYGYTF.

This chain joins TRBV20-1 and TRBJ2-5; TRBD1 matches at 7 bases. The DNA end favors TRBJ2-7, so the J call may be wrong. CDR1 and CDR2 (germline): DFQATT, SNEGSKA (reference sequence). This CDR3 is built from 15 residues. This chain's CDR3 is CSARDPDRALDEQYF. Written as DNA, the CDR3 is TGCAGTGCTAGAGACCCCGACAGGGCCCTCGACGAGCAGTACTTC.

Here the CDR3 DNA reads TGTGCCAGCAGCCGGGGCGCATCGTTCTACAATGAGCAGTTCTTC. This gives the protein CASSRGASFYNEQFF. The rearrangement joins TRBV5-5 to TRBJ2-1; D possibly matches TRBD1 or TRBD2 (5 bases each). Trimming took 4 bases from V and 3 from J, leaving 14 bases between them. The CDR3 totals 15 residues. Looked up from germline, CDR1 is SGHKS and CDR2 is YYEKEE (reference sequence).

Turning to this clonotype: A read error may account for a junction end that differs from germline. The chain combines TRBV29-1 with TRBJ2-5, with TRBD2 as a possible D gene (6 bases). The J call could be wrong; TRBJ2-7 is a better fit for the DNA end. Germline assignment: CDR1 SQVTM and CDR2 ANQGSEA. The CDR3 is made up of 15 amino acids. The CDR3 is CSAENAAQEGYEQYF. CDR3 DNA: TGCAGCGCTGAAAACGCGGCCCAGGAGGGCTACGAGCAGTACTTC.

The rearrangement uses TRBV4-2 and TRBJ2-3; TRBD2 aligns across 8 bases. This CDR3 spans 15 amino acids. CDR1 is LGHNA, CDR2 YNFKEQ, per germline. With V trimmed by 1 base and J by 6 bases, 6 bases remained unmatched. The CDR3, as DNA: TGTGCCAGCAGCCAAGGGAGCGGGAGTACGGATACGCAGTATTTT. Residues: CASSQGSGSTDTQYF.

This clonotype has only a few counts. The chain couples TRBV10-3 to TRBJ2-7, with D tentatively TRBD2 (6 bases). Germline V gene lookup returns CDR1 ENHRY and CDR2 SYGVKD. The CDR3 sequence is 11 residues long. The germline V and J ends were trimmed by 10 bases and 6 bases, with 13 bases remaining between them. DNA of the CDR3: TGTGCCACCCAGGGAGGCGGCGAGCAGTACTTC. This sequence encodes CATQGGGEQYF.

This chain uses TRBV7-2 with TRBJ2-7, with 14 bases fitting TRBD2. V shed 1 base, J shed 2 bases, and the junction held 7 bases outside the gene matches. Germline V gene sequence: CDR1 SGHTA, CDR2 FQGNSA. This CDR3 contains 18 residues. CDR3 DNA sequence: TGTGCCAGCAGCTTAGACGGGACTAGCGGGGGCCTGGCCTACGAGCAGTACTTC. As protein: CASSLDGTSGGLAYEQYF. The whole variable domain, filled in from reference TRBV7-2 and TRBJ2-7, reads GAGVSQSPSNKVTEKGKDVELRCDPISGHTALYWYRQSLGQGLEFLIYFQGNSAPDKSGLPSDRFSAERTGGSVSTLTIQRTQQEDSAVYLCASSLDGTSGGLAYEQYFGPGTRLTVT.

This sequence joins TRBV7-9 and TRBJ2-7, with 7 bases aligning to TRBD1. The CDR3 has 17 residues. With 1 base clipped from V and 0 bases from J, the junction kept 9 bases outside the gene matches. Germline lookup yields CDR1 SEHNR and CDR2 FQNEAQ (reference sequence). CDR3 DNA: TGTGCCAGCAGCTTAGGGATTCAGGACAGGAGCTCCTACGAGCAGTACTTC. Its translation: CASSLGIQDRSSYEQYF.

The CDR3 DNA is TGTGCCAGCAGCGGGACTATTTCCTACGAGCAGTACTTC. The encoded protein is CASSGTISYEQYF. This chain joins TRBV7-9 and TRBJ2-7; TRBD2 aligns across 7 bases. With V trimmed by 5 bases and J by 1 base, 2 bases remained unmatched. The CDR3 runs 13 residues. Germline CDR1 reads SEHNR; CDR2 reads FQNEAQ (reference sequence).